This T cell receptor (beta chain) was sequenced for a study of blood T cell repertoires in COVID-19. Study summary: The study drew acute and convalescent COVID-19 samples from the United States, Italy and Spain. From T cells, B-cell-depleted T cells, or PBMCs came the material, which was cDNA or gDNA.

Authors' analysis steps: Estimated nucleated cell counts came from reference gene primer amplification. Generated by immunoSEQ multiplex PCR, the TCRdb table keeps only in-frame clones and is missing some. V, J and clone size are taken as reported in that table, and D and trimming were inferred from the DNA itself. The repertoire holds 250,000 or so clones, approximately 89% seen once, with approximately 10% in the top ten. The CDR3 consists of 15 residues. Germline CDR1 and CDR2: MGHRA and YSYEKL. With 4 bases clipped from V and 4 bases from J, the junction kept 7 bases outside the gene matches. The source material was peripheral blood. The genes are TRBV4-1 and TRBJ2-5; 9 bases map to TRBD2. The sequence was collected from a man aged 35 to 55 with active or convalescent COVID-19. The CDR3 loop is CASSPIQAGGETQYF. The CDR3 bases are TGCGCCAGCAGCCCTATCCAAGCGGGAGGAGAGACCCAGTACTTC.